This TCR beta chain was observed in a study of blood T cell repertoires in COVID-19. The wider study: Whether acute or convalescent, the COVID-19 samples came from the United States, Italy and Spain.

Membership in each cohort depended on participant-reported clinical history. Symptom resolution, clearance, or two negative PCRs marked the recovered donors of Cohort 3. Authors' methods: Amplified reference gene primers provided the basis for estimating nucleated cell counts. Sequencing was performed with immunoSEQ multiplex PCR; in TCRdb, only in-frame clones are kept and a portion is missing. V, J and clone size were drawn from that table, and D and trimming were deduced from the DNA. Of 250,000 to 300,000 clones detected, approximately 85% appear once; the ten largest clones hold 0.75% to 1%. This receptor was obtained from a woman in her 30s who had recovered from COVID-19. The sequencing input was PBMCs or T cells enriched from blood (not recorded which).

CDR3 DNA: TGTGCCAGCAGCCTGGGACTAGCGGAAAACTTAAAAGTTTACACCGGGGAGCTGTTTTTT. It yields the protein CASSLGLAENLKVYTGELFF. The chain carries TRBV4-2 and TRBJ2-2, with TRBD2 identical over 11 bases. Germline CDR1 is LGHNA and CDR2 is YNFKEQ. The CDR3 sequence is 20 residues long. V shed 4 bases, J shed 3 bases, and the junction held 16 bases outside the gene matches.